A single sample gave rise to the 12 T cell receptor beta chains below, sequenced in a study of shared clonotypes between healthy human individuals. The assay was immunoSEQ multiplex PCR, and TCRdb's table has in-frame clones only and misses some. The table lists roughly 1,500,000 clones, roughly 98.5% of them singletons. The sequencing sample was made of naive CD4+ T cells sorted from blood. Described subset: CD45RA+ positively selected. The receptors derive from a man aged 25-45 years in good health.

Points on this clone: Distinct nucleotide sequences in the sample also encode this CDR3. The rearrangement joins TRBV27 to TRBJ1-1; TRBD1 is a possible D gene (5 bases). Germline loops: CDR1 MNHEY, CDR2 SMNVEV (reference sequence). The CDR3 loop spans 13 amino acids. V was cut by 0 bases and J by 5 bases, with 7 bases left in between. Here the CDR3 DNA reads TGTGCCAGCAGTTTATCCCGGGGGACTGAAGCTTTCTTT. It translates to CASSLSRGTEAFF.

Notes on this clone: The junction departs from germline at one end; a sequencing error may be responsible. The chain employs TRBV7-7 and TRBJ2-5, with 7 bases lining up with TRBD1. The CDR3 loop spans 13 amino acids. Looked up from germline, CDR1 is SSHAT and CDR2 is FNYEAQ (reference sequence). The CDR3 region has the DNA TGTGCTAGCAGCCCTCGACAGGGAAGGACCCAGTACTTC. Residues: CASSPRQGRTQYF.

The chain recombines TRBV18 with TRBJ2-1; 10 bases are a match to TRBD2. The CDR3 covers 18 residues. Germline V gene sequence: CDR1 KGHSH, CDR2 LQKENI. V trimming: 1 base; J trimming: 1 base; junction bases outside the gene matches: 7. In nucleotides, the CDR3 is TGTGCCAGCTCACCACTACCCGGACTAGCGGCTTCCTACAATGAGCAGTTCTTC. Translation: CASSPLPGLAASYNEQFF.

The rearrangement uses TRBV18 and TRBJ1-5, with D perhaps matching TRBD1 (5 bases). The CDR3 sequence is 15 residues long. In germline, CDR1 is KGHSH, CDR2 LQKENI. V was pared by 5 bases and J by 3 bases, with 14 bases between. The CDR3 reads CASSGSGTHNQPQHF. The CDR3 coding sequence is TGTGCCAGCTCAGGATCCGGGACTCACAATCAGCCCCAGCATTTT.

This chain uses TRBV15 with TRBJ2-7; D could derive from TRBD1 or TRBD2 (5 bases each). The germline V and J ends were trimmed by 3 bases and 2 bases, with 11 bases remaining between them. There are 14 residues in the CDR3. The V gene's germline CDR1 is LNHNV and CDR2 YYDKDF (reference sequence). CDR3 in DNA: TGTGCCACCAGCAGTGGGACCCGCACCTACGAGCAGTACTTC. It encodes CATSSGTRTYEQYF.

The CDR3 region is CASSQGEVEAFF. The CDR3 DNA reads as TGTGCCAGCAGCCAGGGCGAGGTTGAAGCTTTCTTT. The chain combines TRBV5-4 with TRBJ1-1; a possible D gene is TRBD1 (5 bases). The CDR3 covers 12 residues. Germline V CDR1 and CDR2: SGHNT, YYREEE (reference sequence). V was clipped by 4 bases and J by 7 bases, with 11 bases between them.

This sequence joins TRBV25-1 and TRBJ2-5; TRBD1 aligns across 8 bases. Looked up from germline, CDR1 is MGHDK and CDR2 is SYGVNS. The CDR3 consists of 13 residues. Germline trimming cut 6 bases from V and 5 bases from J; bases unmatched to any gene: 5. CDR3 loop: CASSSTGGETQYF. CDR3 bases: TGTGCCAGCAGCTCAACAGGGGGGGAGACCCAGTACTTC.

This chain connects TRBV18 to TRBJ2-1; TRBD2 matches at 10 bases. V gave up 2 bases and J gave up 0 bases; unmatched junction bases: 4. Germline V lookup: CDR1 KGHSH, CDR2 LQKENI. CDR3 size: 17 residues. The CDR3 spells CASSPSAGGPSYNEQFF. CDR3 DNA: TGTGCCAGCTCACCATCAGCGGGAGGGCCCTCCTACAATGAGCAGTTCTTC.

The CDR3 region has the DNA TGTGCCAGCAGCTTTTACACAGTAGGGTACGAGCAGTACTTC. It translates to CASSFYTVGYEQYF. The J gene is TRBJ2-7, the V gene TRBV7-2, with D uncertain. The CDR3 length is 14 residues. Trimming removed 3 bases from V and 4 bases from J, with 13 bases in between. The germline gives CDR1 SGHTA, CDR2 FQGNSA. Variable domain in full (rest from reference TRBV7-2 and TRBJ2-7): GAGVSQSPSNKVTEKGKDVELRCDPISGHTALYWYRQSLGQGLEFLIYFQGNSAPDKSGLPSDRFSAERTGGSVSTLTIQRTQQEDSAVYLCASSFYTVGYEQYFGPGTRLTVT.

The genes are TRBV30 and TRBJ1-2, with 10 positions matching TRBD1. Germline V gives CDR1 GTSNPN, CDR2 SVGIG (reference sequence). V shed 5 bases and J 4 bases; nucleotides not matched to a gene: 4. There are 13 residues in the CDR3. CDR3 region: CAWLDRGGYGYTF. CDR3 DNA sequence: TGTGCCTGGTTGGACAGGGGGGGCTATGGCTACACCTTC.

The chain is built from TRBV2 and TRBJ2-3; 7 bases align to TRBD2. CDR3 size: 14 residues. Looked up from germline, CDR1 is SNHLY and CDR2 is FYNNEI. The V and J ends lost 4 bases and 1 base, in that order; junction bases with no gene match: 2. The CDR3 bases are TGTGCCAGCAGTGGGCTAGCGGGCACAGATACGCAGTATTTT. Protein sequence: CASSGLAGTDTQYF. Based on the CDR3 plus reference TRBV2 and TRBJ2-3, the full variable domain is EPEVTQTPSHQVTQMGQEVILRCVPISNHLYFYWYRQILGQKVEFLVSFYNNEISEKSEIFDDQFSVERPDGSNFTLKIRSTKLEDSAMYFCASSGLAGTDTQYFGPGTRLTVL.

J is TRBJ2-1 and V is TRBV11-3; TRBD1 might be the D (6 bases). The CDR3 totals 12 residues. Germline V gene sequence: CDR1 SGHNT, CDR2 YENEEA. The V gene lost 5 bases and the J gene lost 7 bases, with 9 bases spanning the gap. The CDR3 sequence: CASSRGQNEQFF. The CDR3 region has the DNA TGTGCCAGCAGCCGAGGACAGAATGAGCAGTTCTTC.